The clone carrying this TCR beta chain showed up just a few times. The data belong to a study of early T cells in non-severe SARS-CoV-2 infection. Study information: Sequenced bulk RNA came from whole blood that was unsorted, and chains were unpaired.

Germline loops: CDR1 ENHRY, CDR2 SYGVKD. J was trimmed by 3 bases and V by 10 bases; bases with no gene match: 8. CDR3 length: 15 residues. In the library, individual cDNA molecules carried attached unique molecular identifiers. From the 5' RACE reads, TCRdb called clonotypes with MiXCR, one entry per CDR3 protein. The sample contains about 89,000 distinct CDR3 sequences, around 16% of which appear only once. This chain connects TRBV10-3 to TRBJ2-2, with 10 nucleotides matching TRBD2. The clonotype was recovered from an adult who was a healthcare worker with PCR-confirmed SARS-CoV-2 infection or an uninfected control (not recorded which). The sample in question was whole blood, obtained at baseline. The CDR3 nucleotides are TGTGCCACAAAGGAGCTAGCGGGAGACACCGGGGAGCTGTTTTTT. Amino acids: CATKELAGDTGELFF.